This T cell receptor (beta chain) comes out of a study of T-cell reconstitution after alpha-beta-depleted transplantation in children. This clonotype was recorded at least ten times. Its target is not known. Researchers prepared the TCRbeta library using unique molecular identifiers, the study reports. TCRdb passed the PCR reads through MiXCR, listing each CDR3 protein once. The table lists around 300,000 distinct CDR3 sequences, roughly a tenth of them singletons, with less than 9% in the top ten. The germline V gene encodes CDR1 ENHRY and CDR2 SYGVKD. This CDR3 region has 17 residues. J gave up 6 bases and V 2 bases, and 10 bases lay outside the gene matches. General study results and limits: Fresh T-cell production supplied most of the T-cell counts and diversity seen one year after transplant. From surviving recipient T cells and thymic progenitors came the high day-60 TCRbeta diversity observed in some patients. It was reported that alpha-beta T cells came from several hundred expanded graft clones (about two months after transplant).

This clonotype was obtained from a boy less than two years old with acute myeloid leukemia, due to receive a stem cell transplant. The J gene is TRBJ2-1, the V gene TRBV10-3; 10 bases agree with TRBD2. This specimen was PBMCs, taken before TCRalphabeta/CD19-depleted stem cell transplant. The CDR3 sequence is CAISETSLAGGRNEQFF. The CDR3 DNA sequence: TGTGCCATCAGTGAGACTTCCTTAGCGGGAGGTCGCAATGAGCAGTTCTTC.